These T cell receptor beta chains were read from a single sample in a study of beta chain features in type 1 diabetes. The protocol was immunoSEQ multiplex PCR, while the TCRdb copy is restricted to in-frame clones and leaves out a portion. The sample lists some 360,000 clones, 9.5% to 10% seen once, with 0.45% to 0.65% in the top ten. Sequencing was carried out using central memory CD4+ T cells from blood. These receptors were taken from a man aged 30 to 39 with type 1 diabetes. Both conserved end residues are part of each CDR3. Some rows have no size entry. The others give once, few or many, or a class for an expanded clone.

clone size: few
J gene: TRBJ2-3
V gene: TRBV7-2
CDR3 protein: CASSLAASGDTQYF

clone size: NA
J gene: TRBJ2-7
V gene: TRBV7-2
CDR3 protein: CASSPRGGSRSSYEQYF

clone size: NA
J gene: TRBJ1-2
V gene: TRBV5-1
CDR3 protein: CASSLATGTGNYGYTF

clone size: few
J gene: TRBJ2-7
V gene: TRBV4-2
CDR3 protein: CASSQDMGTSFTYEQYF

clone size: few
J gene: TRBJ2-2
V gene: TRBV27
CDR3 protein: CASSIHRETGELFF

clone size: NA
J gene: TRBJ2-3
V gene: TRBV5-1
CDR3 protein: CASSGGRLTDTQYF

clone size: NA
J gene: TRBJ2-3
V gene: TRBV10-1
CDR3 protein: CASSASLAEFTQYF

clone size: NA
J gene: TRBJ2-7
V gene: TRBV7-2
CDR3 protein: CASSSTTGGGEQYF

clone size: few
J gene: TRBJ2-7
V gene: TRBV7-2
CDR3 protein: CASSLATSGLYEQYF

clone size: NA
J gene: TRBJ2-2
V gene: TRBV7-8
CDR3 protein: CASSSLRHAGELFF

clone size: NA
J gene: TRBJ2-7
V gene: TRBV11-3
CDR3 protein: CASSQGGQGGYEQYF

clone size: NA
J gene: TRBJ2-7
V gene: TRBV28
CDR3 protein: CASSGPGLAVYEQYF

clone size: few
J gene: TRBJ2-1
V gene: TRBV5-1
CDR3 protein: CASSLEDRRYNEQFF

clone size: few
J gene: TRBJ1-5
V gene: TRBV11-2
CDR3 protein: CASSSGTGNQPQHF

clone size: many
J gene: TRBJ1-4
V gene: TRBV23-1
CDR3 protein: CVPGQGDEKLFF

clone size: NA
J gene: TRBJ2-1
V gene: TRBV11-3
CDR3 protein: CASSAGMYNEQFF

clone size: NA
J gene: TRBJ1-1
V gene: TRBV7-2
CDR3 protein: CASSSQENTEAFF

clone size: few
J gene: TRBJ1-1
V gene: TRBV6-6
CDR3 protein: CASSDPAGSDTEAFF

clone size: NA
J gene: TRBJ2-5
V gene: TRBV7-3
CDR3 protein: CASSSTSGYQETQYF

clone size: NA
J gene: TRBJ1-1
V gene: TRBV18
CDR3 protein: CASSPTDRQLNTEAFF

clone size: NA
J gene: TRBJ2-5
V gene: TRBV11-1
CDR3 protein: CASGPPFTTQETQYF

clone size: NA
J gene: TRBJ1-2
V gene: TRBV7-9
CDR3 protein: CASSQELTANYGYTF

clone size: NA
J gene: TRBJ1-1
V gene: TRBV28
CDR3 protein: CASSQGYNTEAFF

clone size: few
J gene: TRBJ2-7
V gene: TRBV28
CDR3 protein: CASSGLAEIGSYEQYF

clone size: few
J gene: TRBJ1-1
V gene: TRBV28
CDR3 protein: CASIPSTENTEAFF

clone size: NA
J gene: TRBJ1-1
V gene: TRBV6-1
CDR3 protein: CASIVGSLNTEAFF

clone size: NA
J gene: TRBJ2-1
V gene: TRBV27
CDR3 protein: CASNSGTVGQLGQFF

clone size: NA
J gene: TRBJ1-3
V gene: TRBV30
CDR3 protein: CAWRRLGFSGNTIYF

clone size: many
J gene: TRBJ2-1
V gene: TRBV7-2
CDR3 protein: CASSLGLAGYEQFF

clone size: few
J gene: TRBJ1-3
V gene: TRBV7-2
CDR3 protein: CASSSPGQGNTIYF

clone size: NA
J gene: TRBJ1-1
V gene: TRBV7-2
CDR3 protein: CASSLVGVRGTEAFF

clone size: many
J gene: TRBJ2-1
V gene: TRBV5-4
CDR3 protein: CASWERPYNEQFF

clone size: few
J gene: TRBJ1-1
V gene: TRBV7-3
CDR3 protein: CASGQRNTEAFF

clone size: few
J gene: TRBJ2-7
V gene: TRBV19
CDR3 protein: CASSVDSSYEQYF

clone size: few
J gene: TRBJ2-5
V gene: TRBV19
CDR3 protein: CASSIPRGPGQETQYF

clone size: few
J gene: TRBJ2-1
V gene: TRBV13
CDR3 protein: CASSGTGGLGNEQFF

clone size: many
J gene: TRBJ1-2
V gene: TRBV10-3
CDR3 protein: CAIRSGAGYGYTF